The 20 T cell receptor beta chains given below trace back to one sample, sequenced in a study of blood T cell repertoires in COVID-19. Profiled with immunoSEQ multiplex PCR; TCRdb holds only in-frame clones, not every one. The sample holds a few hundred thousand clones, under 85% seen once. The sample taken for sequencing was peripheral blood. These receptors originate from a woman between 25 and 40 years old with COVID-19, enrolled during active disease.

This clone came up a few times. V and J are TRBV5-6 and TRBJ2-7; maybe TRBD1 (6 bases). Germline V gives CDR1 SGHDT, CDR2 YYEEEE. The CDR3 totals 14 residues. Trimming took 2 bases from V and 5 from J, leaving 14 bases between them. This CDR3 reads CASSFNRERNEQYF. For the CDR3, the DNA is TGTGCCAGCAGCTTCAACAGGGAACGGAACGAGCAGTACTTC.

The rearrangement uses TRBV6-2 or TRBV6-3 and TRBJ2-7; maybe TRBD1 (6 bases). The CDR3 is 14 residues long. From germline, CDR1 is MNHEY and CDR2 SVGEGT. Trimming cost V 6 bases and J 8 bases, with 20 bases left between them. The CDR3 here is CASSWVGQPLKQYF. In DNA form, the CDR3 reads TGTGCCAGCAGCTGGGTTGGACAGCCCTTGAAGCAGTACTTC.

This clone appeared a few times. V gene TRBV7-9 combines with J gene TRBJ1-2; no firm D call. V was clipped by 5 bases and J by 2 bases, with 15 bases between them. From germline, CDR1 is SEHNR and CDR2 FQNEAQ (reference sequence). This CDR3 is built from 15 residues. The CDR3 nucleotides read TGTGCCAGCAGCCATCCCGAGGGAGGGAACTATGGCTACACCTTC. It specifies CASSHPEGGNYGYTF.

V and J are TRBV30 and TRBJ1-6; 9 nucleotides line up with TRBD1. CDR3 length: 14 residues. Trimming cost V 4 bases and J 7 bases; bases outside gene matches: 5. Germline CDR1 is GTSNPN and CDR2 is SVGIG (reference sequence). The CDR3 spells CAWKLGTGNSPLHF. The CDR3 DNA reads as TGTGCCTGGAAACTCGGGACAGGGAATTCACCCCTCCACTTT. Drawing the rest from reference TRBV30 and TRBJ1-6, the complete variable domain is SQTIHQWPATLVQPVGSPLSLECTVEGTSNPNLYWYRQAAGRGLQLLFYSVGIGQISSEVPQNLSASRPQDRQFILSSKKLLLSDSGFYLCAWKLGTGNSPLHFGNGTRLTVT.

The chain joins TRBV7-2 to TRBJ1-3, with no clear D. V was shortened by 4 bases and J by 0 bases, with 13 bases between the two germline ends. Germline values: CDR1 SGHTA, CDR2 FQGNSA. The CDR3 sequence is 16 residues long. CDR3 sequence: CASSSEGYASGNTIYF. The CDR3 DNA reads as TGTGCCAGCAGCTCCGAGGGATACGCCTCTGGAAACACCATATATTTT.

V and J are TRBV6-6 and TRBJ1-2; 12 bases map to TRBD1. Germline V gene sequence: CDR1 MNHNY, CDR2 SVGAGI (reference sequence). The CDR3 sequence is 15 residues long. V trimming: 6 bases; J trimming: 5 bases; junction bases outside the gene matches: 7. The CDR3 DNA reads TGTGCCAGCAGCCGGGACAGGGGGCAAGTGTATGGCTACACCTTC. Protein product: CASSRDRGQVYGYTF.

V gene TRBV11-2 combines with J gene TRBJ2-3; tentatively, D is TRBD1 (6 bases). Trimming stripped 5 bases from V and 5 bases from J, with 14 bases between. Germline loops: CDR1 SGHAT, CDR2 FQNNGV. The CDR3 spans 14 residues. The CDR3 region has the DNA TGTGCCAGCAGCCTGACAGGCCCTGGAGATACGCAGTATTTT. Translating it yields CASSLTGPGDTQYF.

This sequence joins TRBV6-5 and TRBJ1-2; 7 bases match TRBD1. The CDR3 consists of 16 residues. J lost 0 bases, V lost 0 bases, and 4 bases had no gene match. The V gene's germline CDR1 is MNHEY and CDR2 SVGAGI. For the CDR3, the DNA is TGTGCCAGCAGTTACTCCCGGACAGGATCTAACTATGGCTACACCTTC. It translates to CASSYSRTGSNYGYTF.

V and J are TRBV6-5 and TRBJ2-1; D may be TRBD2 (6 bases). Germline loops: CDR1 MNHEY, CDR2 SVGAGI. V lost 6 bases to trimming and J lost 7 bases, with 19 bases between them. This CDR3 spans 15 amino acids. The CDR3 spells CASSPAQPGVNEQFF. The CDR3 region has the DNA TGTGCCAGCAGCCCGGCCCAACCGGGGGTAAATGAGCAGTTCTTC.

The chain has TRBV7-9 and TRBJ2-4, with a tentative D call TRBD2 (5 bases). Germline V lookup: CDR1 SEHNR, CDR2 FQNEAQ (reference sequence). This CDR3 is built from 17 residues. The ends were cut back, 2 bases at V and 8 bases at J, with 22 bases in the middle. CDR3 sequence reads: CASSLSGRSWEKDIQYF. The CDR3 region has the DNA TGTGCCAGCAGCTTATCGGGTCGGTCGTGGGAGAAGGACATTCAGTACTTC. Full variable domain (remainder filled in from reference TRBV7-9 and TRBJ2-4): DTGVSQNPRHKITKRGQNVTFRCDPISEHNRLYWYRQTLGQGPEFLTYFQNEAQLEKSRLLSDRFSAERPKGSFSTLEIQRTEQGDSAMYLCASSLSGRSWEKDIQYFGAGTRLSVL.

Turning to this clone: A much more abundant neighbour one base away suggests this may be a read error. Other DNA sequences of this sample code for an identical CDR3. The rearrangement uses TRBV2 and TRBJ1-1; 9 bases fit TRBD1. J lost 5 bases, V lost 4 bases, and 2 bases had no gene match. The CDR3 totals 13 residues. Germline CDR1 is SNHLY and CDR2 is FYNNEI. Written as DNA, the CDR3 is TGTGCCAGCAGTGTAGGGACAGGGACTGAAGCTTTCTTT. This encodes CASSVGTGTEAFF. The entire variable domain, with the rest obtained from reference TRBV2 and TRBJ1-1, is as follows: EPEVTQTPSHQVTQMGQEVILRCVPISNHLYFYWYRQILGQKVEFLVSFYNNEISEKSEIFDDQFSVERPDGSNFTLKIRSTKLEDSAMYFCASSVGTGTEAFFGQGTRLTVV.

The chain uses TRBV27 and TRBJ2-7; 7 nucleotides line up with TRBD2. Germline CDR1 is MNHEY and CDR2 is SMNVEV (reference sequence). This CDR3 is 16 amino acids long. Trimming took 5 bases from V and 3 from J; bases not matched to a gene: 13. The CDR3 nucleotides are TGTGCCAGCAGTCCCTCGGTGGCGGGAGAAATCTACGAGCAGTACTTC. Encoded protein: CASSPSVAGEIYEQYF.

CDR3 loop: CASSGQVYEQYF. CDR3 in DNA: TGTGCCAGCAGTGGGCAGGTTTACGAGCAGTACTTC. V and J are TRBV6-2 or TRBV6-3 and TRBJ2-7; D is undetermined. Germline CDR1 MNHEY, CDR2 SVGEGT. The ends were cut back, 5 bases at V and 4 bases at J, with 9 bases in the middle. The CDR3 is made up of 12 amino acids.

The J gene is TRBJ2-5, the V gene TRBV14; TRBD1 agrees at 7 bases. Germline CDR1 SGHDN, CDR2 FVKESK. V trimming: 8 bases; J trimming: 5 bases; junction bases outside the gene matches: 8. This CDR3 comprises 13 residues. The CDR3 spells CASAGLRGETQYF. CDR3 sequence (DNA): TGTGCCAGCGCCGGCCTCAGGGGGGAGACCCAGTACTTC. Using reference TRBV14 and TRBJ2-5 for the parts outside the CDR3, the full variable domain is EAGVTQFPSHSVIEKGQTVTLRCDPISGHDNLYWYRRVMGKEIKFLLHFVKESKQDESGMPNNRFLAERTGGTYSTLKVQPAELEDSGVYFCASAGLRGETQYFGPGTRLLVL.

J is TRBJ1-3 and V is TRBV5-1, with 9 bases matching TRBD1. Germline assignment: CDR1 SGHRS and CDR2 YFSETQ. The CDR3 length is 16 residues. The V and J ends lost 4 bases and 4 bases, in that order; junction bases with no gene match: 9. Here the CDR3 DNA reads TGCGCCAGCAGCACTCAACAGGGGGCGCGAGGAAACACCATATATTTT. Its protein is CASSTQQGARGNTIYF.

The count of this clone is one. The chain combines TRBV7-9 with TRBJ2-5, with D perhaps matching TRBD1 (6 bases). Germline V gene sequence: CDR1 SEHNR, CDR2 FQNEAQ (reference sequence). V lost 5 bases, J lost 2 bases, and 15 bases lay in between. The CDR3 has 15 residues. Written as DNA, the CDR3 is TGTGCCAGCAGCCCCCCAACACAGGGACAAGAGACCCAGTACTTC. It yields the protein CASSPPTQGQETQYF.

On this clone itself: Different DNA sequences within this sample yield the same CDR3. The chain joins TRBV2 to TRBJ1-6; 7 positions agree with TRBD1. The ends lost 6 bases at V and 7 bases at J; junction bases unmatched: 3. This CDR3 is 13 amino acids long. The germline gives CDR1 SNHLY, CDR2 FYNNEI. The CDR3 nucleotides are TGTGCCAGCAGGGACAGGACAAATTCACCCCTCCACTTT. It encodes CASRDRTNSPLHF.

The chain joins TRBV11-1 to TRBJ2-7, with a tentative D call TRBD1 (5 bases). The ends were cut back, 5 bases at V and 6 bases at J, with 17 bases in the middle. Per the germline V gene, CDR1 is SGHAT and CDR2 is FQDESV (reference sequence). The CDR3 contains 14 residues. The CDR3 DNA sequence: TGTGCCAGCAGCCAAGGGGTTGGCGGTCGCGAGCAGTACTTC. It is translated as CASSQGVGGREQYF. Full variable domain (missing parts from reference TRBV11-1 and TRBJ2-7): EAEVAQSPRYKITEKSQAVAFWCDPISGHATLYWYRQILGQGPELLVQFQDESVVDDSQLPKDRFSAERLKGVDSTLKIQPAELGDSAMYLCASSQGVGGREQYFGPGTRLTVT.

The chain couples TRBV7-2 to TRBJ2-2; D gene unclear. Germline-derived CDR1 and CDR2 are SGHTA and FQGNSA. Trimming shortened V by 0 bases and J by 5 bases, and 7 bases separated the two germline ends. The CDR3 is 14 residues long. The CDR3 region has the DNA TGTGCCAGCAGCTTAGCGTTCGGGACCGGGGAGCTGTTTTTT. This encodes CASSLAFGTGELFF.

The rearrangement uses TRBV2 and TRBJ1-1; D unresolved. This CDR3 region has 13 residues. Trimming removed 9 bases at V and 5 bases at J, with 16 bases between. The germline gives CDR1 SNHLY, CDR2 FYNNEI. CDR3 residues: CASYGYPGTEAFF. In DNA, the CDR3 is TGTGCCAGTTACGGATATCCGGGGACTGAAGCTTTCTTT. Full variable domain (outside the CDR3, taken from reference TRBV2 and TRBJ1-1): EPEVTQTPSHQVTQMGQEVILRCVPISNHLYFYWYRQILGQKVEFLVSFYNNEISEKSEIFDDQFSVERPDGSNFTLKIRSTKLEDSAMYFCASYGYPGTEAFFGQGTRLTVV.